The present T cell receptor beta chain was sequenced within a study of blood T cell repertoires in COVID-19. Study information: The samples span acute and convalescent COVID-19 from the United States, Italy and Spain. T cells, B-cell-depleted T cells, or PBMCs provided the cDNA or gDNA that served as material.

This clone was picked up one time. Clones were sequenced by immunoSEQ multiplex PCR, and TCRdb holds only the in-frame ones, with some missing. The table includes under 200,000 clones, more than 75% detected once. The V gene lost 0 bases and the J gene lost 8 bases, with 8 bases spanning the gap. The CDR3 runs 12 residues. The germline V gene has CDR1 SGDLS and CDR2 YYNGEE. The V and J genes are TRBV9 and TRBJ1-2; D perhaps matches TRBD1 (6 bases). The material sequenced was peripheral blood. The clonotype originates from a middle-aged man with active or convalescent COVID-19. The CDR3 coding sequence is TGTGCCAGCAGCGTAGAAGGGGGAGGCTACACCTTC. Its protein is CASSVEGGGYTF.